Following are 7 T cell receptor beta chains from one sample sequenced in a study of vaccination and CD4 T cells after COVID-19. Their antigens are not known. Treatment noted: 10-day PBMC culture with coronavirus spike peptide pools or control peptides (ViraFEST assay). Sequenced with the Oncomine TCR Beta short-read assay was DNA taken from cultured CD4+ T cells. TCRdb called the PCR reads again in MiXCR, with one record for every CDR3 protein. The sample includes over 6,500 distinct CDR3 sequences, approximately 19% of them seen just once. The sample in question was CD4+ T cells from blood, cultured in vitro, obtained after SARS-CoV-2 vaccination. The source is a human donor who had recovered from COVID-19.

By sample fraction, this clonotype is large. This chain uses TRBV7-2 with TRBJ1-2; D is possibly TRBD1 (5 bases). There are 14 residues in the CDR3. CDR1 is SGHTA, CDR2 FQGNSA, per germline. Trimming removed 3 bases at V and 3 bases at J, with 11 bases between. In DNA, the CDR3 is TGTGCCAGCAGCTTCTACAGGACGGACTATGGCTACACCTTC. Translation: CASSFYRTDYGYTF. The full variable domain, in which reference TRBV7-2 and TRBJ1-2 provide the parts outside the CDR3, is GAGVSQSPSNKVTEKGKDVELRCDPISGHTALYWYRQSLGQGLEFLIYFQGNSAPDKSGLPSDRFSAERTGGSVSTLTIQRTQQEDSAVYLCASSFYRTDYGYTFGSGTRLTVV.

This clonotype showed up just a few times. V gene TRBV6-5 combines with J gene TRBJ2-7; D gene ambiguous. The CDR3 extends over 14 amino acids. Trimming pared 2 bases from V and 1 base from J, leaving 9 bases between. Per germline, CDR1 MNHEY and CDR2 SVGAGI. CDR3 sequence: CASSYGPFSYEQYF. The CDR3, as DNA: TGTGCCAGCAGTTACGGTCCGTTTTCCTACGAGCAGTACTTC.

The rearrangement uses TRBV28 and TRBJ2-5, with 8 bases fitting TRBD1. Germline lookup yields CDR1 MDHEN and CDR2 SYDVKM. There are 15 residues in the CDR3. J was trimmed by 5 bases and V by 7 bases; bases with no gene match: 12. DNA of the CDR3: TGTGCCAGCAACGATCCAGGGGGCCTGGGGGAGACCCAGTACTTC. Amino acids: CASNDPGGLGETQYF.

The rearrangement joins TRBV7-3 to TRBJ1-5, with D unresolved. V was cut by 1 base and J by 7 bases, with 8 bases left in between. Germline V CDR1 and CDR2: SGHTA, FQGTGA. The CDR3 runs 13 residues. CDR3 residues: CASSLRAKQPQHF. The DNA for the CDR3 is TGTGCCAGCAGCTTAAGAGCCAAACAGCCCCAGCATTTT.

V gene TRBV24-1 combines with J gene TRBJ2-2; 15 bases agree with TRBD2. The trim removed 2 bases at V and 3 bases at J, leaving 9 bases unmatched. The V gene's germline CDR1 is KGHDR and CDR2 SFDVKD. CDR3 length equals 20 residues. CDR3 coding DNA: TGTGCCACCAGTGATTCCGGGACTAGCGGGAGGCCGGGGGACACCGGGGAGCTGTTTTTT. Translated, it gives CATSDSGTSGRPGDTGELFF.

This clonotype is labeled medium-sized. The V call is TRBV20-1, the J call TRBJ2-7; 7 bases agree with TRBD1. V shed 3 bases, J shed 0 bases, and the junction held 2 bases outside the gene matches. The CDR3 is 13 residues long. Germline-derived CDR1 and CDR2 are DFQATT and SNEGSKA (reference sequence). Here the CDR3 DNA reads TGCAGTGCTAGTTACAGGGGCTCCTACGAGCAGTACTTC. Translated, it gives CSASYRGSYEQYF.

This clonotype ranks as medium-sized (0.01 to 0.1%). The CDR3 spells CASSLMAGLADTQYF. CDR3 coding DNA: TGTGCCAGCAGCTTAATGGCAGGGCTCGCAGATACGCAGTATTTT. The chain links TRBV7-9 to TRBJ2-3; TRBD1 might be the D (5 bases). The CDR3 is made up of 15 amino acids. Germline CDR1 SEHNR, CDR2 FQNEAQ (reference sequence). V shed 2 bases and J shed 4 bases, with 13 bases lying between them.